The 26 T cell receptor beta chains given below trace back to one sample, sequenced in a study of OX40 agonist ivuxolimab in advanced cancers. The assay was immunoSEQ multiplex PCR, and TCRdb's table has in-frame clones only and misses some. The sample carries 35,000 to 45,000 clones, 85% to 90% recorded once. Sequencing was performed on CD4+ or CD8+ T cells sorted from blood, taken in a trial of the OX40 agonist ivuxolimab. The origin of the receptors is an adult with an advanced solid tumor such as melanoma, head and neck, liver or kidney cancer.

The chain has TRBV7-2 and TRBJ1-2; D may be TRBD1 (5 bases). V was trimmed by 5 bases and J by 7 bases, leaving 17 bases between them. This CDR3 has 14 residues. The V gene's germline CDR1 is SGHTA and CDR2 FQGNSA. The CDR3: CASSPLQGVRGYTF. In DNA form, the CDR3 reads TGTGCCAGCAGCCCTCTGCAGGGAGTACGTGGCTACACCTTC. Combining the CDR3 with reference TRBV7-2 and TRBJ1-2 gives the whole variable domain GAGVSQSPSNKVTEKGKDVELRCDPISGHTALYWYRQSLGQGLEFLIYFQGNSAPDKSGLPSDRFSAERTGGSVSTLTIQRTQQEDSAVYLCASSPLQGVRGYTFGSGTRLTVV.

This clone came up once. CDR3 region: CASSSSRGTDTQYF. As DNA, the CDR3 is TGTGCCAGCAGTTCGTCTAGGGGGACAGATACGCAGTATTTT. This chain joins TRBV27 and TRBJ2-3; TRBD1 might be the D (6 bases). The CDR3 is made up of 14 amino acids. Trimming shortened V by 4 bases and J by 3 bases, and 11 bases separated the two germline ends. Germline lookup yields CDR1 MNHEY and CDR2 SMNVEV (reference sequence).

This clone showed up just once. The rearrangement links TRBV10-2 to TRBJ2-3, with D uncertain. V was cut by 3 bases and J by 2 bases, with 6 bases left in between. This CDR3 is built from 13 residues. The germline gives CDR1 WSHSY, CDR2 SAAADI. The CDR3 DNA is TGCGCCAGCAGTGATCAGTTCACAGATACGCAGTATTTT. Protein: CASSDQFTDTQYF.

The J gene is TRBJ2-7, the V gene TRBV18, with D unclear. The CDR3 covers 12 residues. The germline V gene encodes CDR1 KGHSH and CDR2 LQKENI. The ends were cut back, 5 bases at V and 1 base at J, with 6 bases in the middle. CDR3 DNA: TGTGCCAGCTCATCCGGGTCCTACGAGCAGTACTTC. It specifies CASSSGSYEQYF.

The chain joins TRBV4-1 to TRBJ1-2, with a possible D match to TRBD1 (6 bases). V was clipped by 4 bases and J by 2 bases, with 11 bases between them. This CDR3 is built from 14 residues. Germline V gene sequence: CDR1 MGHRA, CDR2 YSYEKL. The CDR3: CASSRGGTNYGYTF. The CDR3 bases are TGCGCCAGCAGCCGTGGAGGGACAAACTATGGCTACACCTTC.

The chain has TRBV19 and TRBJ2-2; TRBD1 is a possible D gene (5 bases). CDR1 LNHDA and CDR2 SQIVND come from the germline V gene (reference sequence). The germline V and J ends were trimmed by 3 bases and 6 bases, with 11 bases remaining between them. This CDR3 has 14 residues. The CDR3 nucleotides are TGTGCCAGTAGTATCGGACATTACCCCGGGGAGCTGTTTTTT. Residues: CASSIGHYPGELFF.

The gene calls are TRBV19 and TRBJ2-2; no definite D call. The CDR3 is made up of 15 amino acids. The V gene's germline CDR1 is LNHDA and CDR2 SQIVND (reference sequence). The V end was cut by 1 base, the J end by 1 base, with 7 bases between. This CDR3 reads CASSIVSMNTGELFF. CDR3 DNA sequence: TGTGCCAGTAGTATAGTCTCCATGAACACCGGGGAGCTGTTTTTT.

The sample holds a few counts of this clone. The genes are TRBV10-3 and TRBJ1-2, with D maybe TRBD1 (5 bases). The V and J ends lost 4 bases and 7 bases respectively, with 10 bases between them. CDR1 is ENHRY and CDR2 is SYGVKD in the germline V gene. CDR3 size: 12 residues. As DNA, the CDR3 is TGTGCCATCAGTGGAACAGGAAGTGGCTACACCTTC. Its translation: CAISGTGSGYTF.

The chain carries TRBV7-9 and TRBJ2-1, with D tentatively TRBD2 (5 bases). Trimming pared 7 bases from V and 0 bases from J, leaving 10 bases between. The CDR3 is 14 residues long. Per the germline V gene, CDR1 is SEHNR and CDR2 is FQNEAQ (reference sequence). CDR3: CASTFGVSYNEQFF. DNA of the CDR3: TGTGCCAGCACCTTCGGGGTCTCCTACAATGAGCAGTTCTTC.

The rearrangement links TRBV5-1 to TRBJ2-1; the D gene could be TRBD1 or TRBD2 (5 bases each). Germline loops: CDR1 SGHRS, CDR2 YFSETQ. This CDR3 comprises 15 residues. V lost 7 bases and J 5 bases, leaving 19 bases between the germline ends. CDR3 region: CASGSGATGNNEQFF. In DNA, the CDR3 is TGCGCCAGCGGTTCCGGGGCCACAGGAAACAATGAGCAGTTCTTC.

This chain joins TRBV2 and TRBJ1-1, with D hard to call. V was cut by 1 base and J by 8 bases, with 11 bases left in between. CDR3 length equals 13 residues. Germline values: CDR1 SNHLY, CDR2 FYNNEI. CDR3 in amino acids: CASSEDPGGEAFF. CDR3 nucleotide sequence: TGTGCCAGCAGTGAAGACCCGGGAGGCGAAGCTTTCTTT.

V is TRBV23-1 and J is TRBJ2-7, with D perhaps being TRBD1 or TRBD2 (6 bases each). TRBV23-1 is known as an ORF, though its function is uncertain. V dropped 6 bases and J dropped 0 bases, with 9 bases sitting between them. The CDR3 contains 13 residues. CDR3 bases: TGCGCCAGCAGAGGGGGGAGCTCCTACGAGCAGTACTTC. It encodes CASRGGSSYEQYF.

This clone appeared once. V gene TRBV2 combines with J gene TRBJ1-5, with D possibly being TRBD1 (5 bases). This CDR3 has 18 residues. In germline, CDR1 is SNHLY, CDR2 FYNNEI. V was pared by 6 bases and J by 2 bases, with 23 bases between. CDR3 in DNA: TGTGCCAGCAGCCCCGTAGGGGCAAAAACTGGGGGCAATCAGCCCCAGCATTTT. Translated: CASSPVGAKTGGNQPQHF.

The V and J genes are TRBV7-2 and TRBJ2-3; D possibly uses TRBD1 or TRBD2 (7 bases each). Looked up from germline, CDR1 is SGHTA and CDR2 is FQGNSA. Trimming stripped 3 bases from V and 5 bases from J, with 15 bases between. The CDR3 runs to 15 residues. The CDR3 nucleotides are TGTGCCAGCAGCTTGGGGAGGGGGCTGGGAGATACGCAGTATTTT. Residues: CASSLGRGLGDTQYF.

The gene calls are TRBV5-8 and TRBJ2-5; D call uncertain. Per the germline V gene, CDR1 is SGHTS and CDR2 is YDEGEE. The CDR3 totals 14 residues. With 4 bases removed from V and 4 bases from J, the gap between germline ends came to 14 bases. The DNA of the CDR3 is TGTGCCAGCAGCATCCTGAGCTACGGAGAGACCCAGTACTTC. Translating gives CASSILSYGETQYF.

As DNA, the CDR3 is TGTGCCAGCAGCGTAGTGGGGACAGGGGCCTACGAGCAGTACTTC. Its protein product is CASSVVGTGAYEQYF. The rearrangement uses TRBV9 and TRBJ2-7, with TRBD1 matching 10 bases. The CDR3 is 15 residues long. CDR1 is SGDLS, CDR2 YYNGEE, per germline. V dropped 0 bases and J dropped 2; count of bases not matched to a gene: 2.

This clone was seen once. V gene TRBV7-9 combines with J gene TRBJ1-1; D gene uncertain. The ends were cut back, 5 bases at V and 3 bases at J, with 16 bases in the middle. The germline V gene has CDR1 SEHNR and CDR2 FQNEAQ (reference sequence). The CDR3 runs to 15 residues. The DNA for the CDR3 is TGTGCCAGCAGCCCCGGATCCCTGTCCGACACTGAAGCTTTCTTT. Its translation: CASSPGSLSDTEAFF.

CDR3 protein: CASSIGQGNEKLFF. The CDR3 coding sequence is TGTGCCAGCAGCATCGGACAGGGTAATGAAAAACTGTTTTTT. The rearrangement uses TRBV9 and TRBJ1-4, with 8 bases that match TRBD1. Trimming took 4 bases from V and 4 from J; bases not matched to a gene: 3. This CDR3 region has 14 residues. Looked up from germline, CDR1 is SGDLS and CDR2 is YYNGEE.

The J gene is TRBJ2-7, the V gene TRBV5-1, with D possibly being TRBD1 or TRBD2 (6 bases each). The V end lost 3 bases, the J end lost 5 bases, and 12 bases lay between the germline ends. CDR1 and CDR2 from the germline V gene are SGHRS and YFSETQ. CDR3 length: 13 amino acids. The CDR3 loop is CASSSQGLNEQYF. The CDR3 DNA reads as TGCGCCAGCAGCTCACAGGGACTCAACGAGCAGTACTTC.

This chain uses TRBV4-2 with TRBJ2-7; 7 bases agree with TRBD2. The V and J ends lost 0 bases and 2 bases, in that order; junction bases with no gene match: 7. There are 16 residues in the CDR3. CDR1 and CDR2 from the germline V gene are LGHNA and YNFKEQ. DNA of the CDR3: TGTGCCAGCAGCCAAGAAGGGAGGGCGGGGACCTACGAGCAGTACTTC. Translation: CASSQEGRAGTYEQYF.

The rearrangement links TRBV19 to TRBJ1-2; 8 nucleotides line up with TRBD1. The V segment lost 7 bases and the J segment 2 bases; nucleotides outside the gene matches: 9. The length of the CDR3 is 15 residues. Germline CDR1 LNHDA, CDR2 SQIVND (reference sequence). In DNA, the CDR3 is TGTGCCAGTACGAACCGGGACAGGTTAAACTATGGCTACACCTTC. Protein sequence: CASTNRDRLNYGYTF. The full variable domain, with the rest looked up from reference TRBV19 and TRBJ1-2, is DGGITQSPKYLFRKEGQNVTLSCEQNLNHDAMYWYRQDPGQGLRLIYYSQIVNDFQKGDIAEGYSVSREKKESFPLTVTSAQKNPTAFYLCASTNRDRLNYGYTFGSGTRLTVV.

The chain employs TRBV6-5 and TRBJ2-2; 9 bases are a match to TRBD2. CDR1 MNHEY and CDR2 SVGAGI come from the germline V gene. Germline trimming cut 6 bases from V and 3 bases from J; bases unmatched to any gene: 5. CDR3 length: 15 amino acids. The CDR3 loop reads CASRSLAGDTGELFF. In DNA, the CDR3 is TGTGCCAGCAGGTCACTAGCGGGCGACACCGGGGAGCTGTTTTTT.

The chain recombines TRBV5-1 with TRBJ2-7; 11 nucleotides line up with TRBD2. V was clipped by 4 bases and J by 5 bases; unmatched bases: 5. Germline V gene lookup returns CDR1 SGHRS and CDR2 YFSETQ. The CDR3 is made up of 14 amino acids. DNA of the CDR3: TGCGCCAGCAGCGTGACTAGCGGGAACGACGAGCAGTACTTC. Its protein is CASSVTSGNDEQYF.

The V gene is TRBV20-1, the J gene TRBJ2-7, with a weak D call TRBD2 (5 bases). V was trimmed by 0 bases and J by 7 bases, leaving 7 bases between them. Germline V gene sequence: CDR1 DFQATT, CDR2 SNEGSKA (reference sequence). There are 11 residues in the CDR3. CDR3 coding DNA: TGCAGTGCTAGAGAATCGGGAGAGCAGTACGTC. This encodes CSARESGEQYV.

The chain's CDR3 is CASSFRGETQYF. The CDR3 coding sequence is TGTGCCAGCAGCTTCCGAGGAGAGACCCAGTACTTC. This chain connects TRBV7-9 to TRBJ2-5; unclear D gene. Germline CDR1 reads SEHNR; CDR2 reads FQNEAQ (reference sequence). This CDR3 contains 12 residues. Between the trimmed V and J ends, which lost 3 bases and 4 bases, there was a span of 6 bases.

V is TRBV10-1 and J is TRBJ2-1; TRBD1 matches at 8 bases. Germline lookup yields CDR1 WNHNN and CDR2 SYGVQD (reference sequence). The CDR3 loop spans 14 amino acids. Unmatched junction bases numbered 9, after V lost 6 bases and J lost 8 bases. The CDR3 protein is CASSAGQGRDEQFF. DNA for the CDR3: TGCGCCAGCAGCGCAGGACAGGGAAGGGATGAGCAGTTCTTC.